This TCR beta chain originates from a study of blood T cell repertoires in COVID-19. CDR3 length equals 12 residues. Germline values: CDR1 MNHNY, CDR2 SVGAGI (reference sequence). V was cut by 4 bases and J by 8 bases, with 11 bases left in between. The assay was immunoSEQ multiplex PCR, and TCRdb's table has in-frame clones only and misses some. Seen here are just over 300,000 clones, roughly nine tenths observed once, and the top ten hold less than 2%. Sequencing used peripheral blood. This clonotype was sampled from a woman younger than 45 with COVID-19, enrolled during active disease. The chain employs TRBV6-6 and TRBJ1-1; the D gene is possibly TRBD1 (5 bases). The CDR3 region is CASSSQGVEAFF. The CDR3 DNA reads TGTGCCAGCAGTTCCCAAGGGGTCGAAGCTTTCTTT.